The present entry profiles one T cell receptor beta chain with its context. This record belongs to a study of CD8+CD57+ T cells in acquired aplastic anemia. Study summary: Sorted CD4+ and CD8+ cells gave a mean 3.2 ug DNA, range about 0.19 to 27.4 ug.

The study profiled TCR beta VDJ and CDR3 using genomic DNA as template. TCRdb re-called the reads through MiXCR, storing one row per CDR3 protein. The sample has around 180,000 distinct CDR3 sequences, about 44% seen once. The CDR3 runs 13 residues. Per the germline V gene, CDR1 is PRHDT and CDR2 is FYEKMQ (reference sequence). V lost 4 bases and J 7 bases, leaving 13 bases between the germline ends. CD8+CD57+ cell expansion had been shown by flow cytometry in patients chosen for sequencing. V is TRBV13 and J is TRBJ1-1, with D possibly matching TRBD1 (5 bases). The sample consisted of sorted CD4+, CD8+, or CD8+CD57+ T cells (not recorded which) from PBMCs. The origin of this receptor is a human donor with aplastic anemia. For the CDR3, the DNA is TGTGCCAGCAGCTGGGGACGGATAGGTGAAGCTTTCTTT. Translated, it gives CASSWGRIGEAFF.